This is a list of T cell receptor beta chains from one sample in a study of blood T cell repertoires in COVID-19. TCRdb's copy holds only in-frame clones and misses some; the assay was immunoSEQ multiplex PCR. There are some 180,000 clones in the sample; 81% occur only once, and approximately 10% lies in the top ten. Sequenced material: peripheral blood. These receptors were taken from a woman between 40 and 55 years old with COVID-19, enrolled during active disease. CDR3s include the opening cysteine and the closing phenylalanine or tryptophan. Fields, in order: V gene, clone size, CDR3 length, D gene, J gene, CDR3 DNA, CDR3 protein. D genes are given only for firm matches. Not all rows give a size; the values are once, few, many and, for expanded clones, a class.

>TRBV12-3/TRBV12-4|few|12|-|TRBJ1-5
TGTGCCAGCAGAGACAGGAATCAGCCCCAGCATTTT
CASRDRNQPQHF
>TRBV6-1|-|15|TRBD1|TRBJ1-5
TGTGCCAGCAGTCCAGACAGGGTTCTTGATCAGCCCCAGCATTTT
CASSPDRVLDQPQHF
>TRBV5-1|-|16|TRBD1|TRBJ2-5
TGCGCCAGCAGCTTGGGACCGAGCAGGGGGCAAGAGACCCAGTACTTC
CASSLGPSRGQETQYF
>TRBV19|once|14|-|TRBJ1-1
TGTGCCAGTAGTATAGACAGGGAGAACACTGAAGCTTTCTTT
CASSIDRENTEAFF
>TRBV5-6|-|17|-|TRBJ2-2
TGTGCCAGCAGCCCACCCGTCAGGGTACGAAGGACCGGGGAGCTGTTTTTT
CASSPPVRVRRTGELFF
>TRBV12-5|-|13|TRBD1|TRBJ2-1
TGTGCTAGTGGTTTAGGCCCGGGACAGACACTGTTCTTC
CASGLGPGQTLFF
>TRBV28|-|17|TRBD2|TRBJ2-1
TGTGCCAGCAGTTTCCCCCGGACTAGCGGGACCTACAATGAGCAGTTCTTC
CASSFPRTSGTYNEQFF
>TRBV9|-|16|-|TRBJ1-1
TGTGCCAGCAGCGTCGGTTGGGGGGTTGCGAACACTGAAGCTTTCTTT
CASSVGWGVANTEAFF
>TRBV3-1/TRBV3-2|-|13|-|TRBJ1-2
TGTGCCAGCAGCCAAGATCTGCGGATGGGCTACACCTTC
CASSQDLRMGYTF
>TRBV27|-|14|TRBD1|TRBJ2-5
TGTGCCAGCAGCCACGACAGGGAAGCTCAGACCCAGTACTTC
CASSHDREAQTQYF
>TRBV5-6|once|14|-|TRBJ2-5
TGTGCCAGCAGCCGGGGGATTACGGTAGAGACCCAGTACTTC
CASSRGITVETQYF
>TRBV10-3|-|13|TRBD1|TRBJ2-5
TGTGCCATCAAAACGGACAGGAAAGAGACCCAGTACTTC
CAIKTDRKETQYF
>TRBV19|-|14|TRBD1|TRBJ2-2
TGTGCCAGTAGTCCGAGACAGGGTGGCGGGGAGCTGTTTTTT
CASSPRQGGGELFF
>TRBV7-2|-|15|-|TRBJ1-2
TGTGCCAGCAGCTCTAACAGGGTGAGAGGCTATGGCTACACCTTC
CASSSNRVRGYGYTF
>TRBV12-5|few|15|TRBD1|TRBJ1-5
TGTGCTAGTGGCGGGACAGGTCGTAGCAATCAGCCCCAGCATTTT
CASGGTGRSNQPQHF
>TRBV24-1|-|18|TRBD2|TRBJ2-1
TGTGCCACCAGTGATCCGAGGTTGACTAGCGGGACATTTGGTGAGCAGTTCTTC
CATSDPRLTSGTFGEQFF
>TRBV29-1|few|13|TRBD1|TRBJ2-7
TGCAGCGTCTCCGACAGGGCTAACTACGAGCAGTACTTC
CSVSDRANYEQYF
>TRBV9|-|15|TRBD1|TRBJ1-3
TGTGCCAGCAGCGCGCAACAGGGGGCTGGAAACACCATATATTTT
CASSAQQGAGNTIYF